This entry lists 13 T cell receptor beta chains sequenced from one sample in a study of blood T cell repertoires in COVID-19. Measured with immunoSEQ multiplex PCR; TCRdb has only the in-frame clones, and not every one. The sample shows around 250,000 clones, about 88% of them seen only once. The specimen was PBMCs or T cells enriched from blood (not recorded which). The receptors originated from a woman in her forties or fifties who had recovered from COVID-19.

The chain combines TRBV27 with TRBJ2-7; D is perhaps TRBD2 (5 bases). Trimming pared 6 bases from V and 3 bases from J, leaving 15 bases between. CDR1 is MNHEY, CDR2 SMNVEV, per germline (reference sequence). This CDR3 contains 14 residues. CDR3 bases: TGTGCCAGCAGCTACGGACTCCAAGGCTACGAGCAGTACTTC. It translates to CASSYGLQGYEQYF.

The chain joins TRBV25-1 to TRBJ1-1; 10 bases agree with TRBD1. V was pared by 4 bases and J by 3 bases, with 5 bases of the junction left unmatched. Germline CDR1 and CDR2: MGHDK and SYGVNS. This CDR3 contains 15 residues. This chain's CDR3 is CASSALGQGDTEAFF. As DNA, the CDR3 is TGTGCCAGCAGTGCCCTAGGACAGGGGGACACTGAAGCTTTCTTT.

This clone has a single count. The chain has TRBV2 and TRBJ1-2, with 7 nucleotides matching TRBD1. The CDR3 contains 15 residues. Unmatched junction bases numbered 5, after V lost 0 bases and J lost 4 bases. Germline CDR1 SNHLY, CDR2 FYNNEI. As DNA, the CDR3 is TGTGCCAGCAGTGAAGCGCAGGGGGGCCTCTATGGCTACACCTTC. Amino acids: CASSEAQGGLYGYTF.

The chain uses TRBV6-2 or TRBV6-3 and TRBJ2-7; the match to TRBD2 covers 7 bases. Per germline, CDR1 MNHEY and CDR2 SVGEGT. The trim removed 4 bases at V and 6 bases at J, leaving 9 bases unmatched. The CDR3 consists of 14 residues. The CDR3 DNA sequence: TGTGCCAGCAGTTTCCCCGGGAGGACCTCCGAGCAGTACTTC. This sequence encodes CASSFPGRTSEQYF.

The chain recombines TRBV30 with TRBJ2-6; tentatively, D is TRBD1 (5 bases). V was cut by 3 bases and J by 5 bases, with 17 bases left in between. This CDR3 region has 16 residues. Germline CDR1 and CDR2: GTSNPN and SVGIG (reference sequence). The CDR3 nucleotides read TGTGCCTGGAGAGATAGGCAGGGTGTACGGGCCAACGTCCTGACTTTC. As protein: CAWRDRQGVRANVLTF.

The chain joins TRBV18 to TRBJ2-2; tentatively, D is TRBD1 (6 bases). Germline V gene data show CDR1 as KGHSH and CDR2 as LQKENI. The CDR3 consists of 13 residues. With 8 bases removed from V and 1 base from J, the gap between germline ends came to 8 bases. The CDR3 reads CASMTGNTGELFF. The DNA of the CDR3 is TGTGCCAGCATGACAGGGAACACCGGGGAGCTGTTTTTT.

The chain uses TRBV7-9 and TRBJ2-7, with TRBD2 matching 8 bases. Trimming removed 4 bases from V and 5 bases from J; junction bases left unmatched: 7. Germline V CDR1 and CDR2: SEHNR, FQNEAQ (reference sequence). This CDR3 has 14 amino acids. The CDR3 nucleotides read TGTGCCAGCAGCTCTTATGCGGGAGGTCACGAGCAGTACTTC. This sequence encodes CASSSYAGGHEQYF.

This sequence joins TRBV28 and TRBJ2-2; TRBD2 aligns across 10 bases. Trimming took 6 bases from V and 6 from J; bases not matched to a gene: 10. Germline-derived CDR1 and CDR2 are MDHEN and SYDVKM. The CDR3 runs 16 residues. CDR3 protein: CASRPLAGVGPGELFF. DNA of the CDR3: TGTGCCAGCAGGCCTCTAGCGGGAGTAGGTCCCGGGGAGCTGTTTTTT. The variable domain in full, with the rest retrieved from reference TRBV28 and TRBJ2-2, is DVKVTQSSRYLVKRTGEKVFLECVQDMDHENMFWYRQDPGLGLRLIYFSYDVKMKEKGDIPEGYSVSREKKERFSLILESASTNQTSMYLCASRPLAGVGPGELFFGEGSRLTVL.

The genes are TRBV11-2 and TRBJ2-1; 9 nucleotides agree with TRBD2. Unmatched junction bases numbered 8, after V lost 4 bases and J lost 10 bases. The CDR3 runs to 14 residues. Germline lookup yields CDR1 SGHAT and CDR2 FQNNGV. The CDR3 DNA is TGTGCCAGCAGCTATCGCGGGAGGGCCGGGGAGCAGTTCTTC. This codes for CASSYRGRAGEQFF.

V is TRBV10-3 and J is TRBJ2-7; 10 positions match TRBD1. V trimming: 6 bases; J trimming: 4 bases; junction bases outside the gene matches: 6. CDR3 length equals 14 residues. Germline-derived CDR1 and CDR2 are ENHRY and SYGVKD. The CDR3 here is CAISKGQGPYEQYF. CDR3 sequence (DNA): TGTGCCATCAGCAAGGGACAGGGGCCTTACGAGCAGTACTTC.

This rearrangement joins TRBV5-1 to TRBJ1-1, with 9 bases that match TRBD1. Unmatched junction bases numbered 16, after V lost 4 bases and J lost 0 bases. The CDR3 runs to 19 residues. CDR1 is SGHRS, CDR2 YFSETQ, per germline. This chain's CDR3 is CASSAVKGQGLRMNTEAFF. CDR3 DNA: TGCGCCAGCAGCGCGGTAAAAGGACAGGGGCTACGGATGAACACTGAAGCTTTCTTT.

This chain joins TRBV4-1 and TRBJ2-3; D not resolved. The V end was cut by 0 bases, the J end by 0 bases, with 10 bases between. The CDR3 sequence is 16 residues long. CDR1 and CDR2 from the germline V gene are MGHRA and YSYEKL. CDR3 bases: TGCGCCAGCAGCCAAGAAATGAGTTCAAGCACAGATACGCAGTATTTT. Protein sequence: CASSQEMSSSTDTQYF.

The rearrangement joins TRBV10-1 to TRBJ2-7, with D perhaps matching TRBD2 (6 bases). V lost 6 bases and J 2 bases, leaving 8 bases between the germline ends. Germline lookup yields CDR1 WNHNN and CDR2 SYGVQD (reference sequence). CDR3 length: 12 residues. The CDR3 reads CASSAGPYEQYF. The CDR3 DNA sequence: TGCGCCAGCAGCGCGGGACCCTACGAGCAGTACTTC.